At least ten counts were recorded for the clone carrying this TCR beta chain. Its antigen is currently unknown. A TCRbeta library incorporating unique molecular identifiers was prepared. Each CDR3 protein gets one entry after TCRdb re-called the PCR reads with MiXCR. The sample lists approximately 99,000 distinct CDR3 sequences; 5.5% to 7% were seen once. The data were taken from a study of T-cell reconstitution after alpha-beta-depleted transplantation in children. Points from the study as a whole: Surviving recipient cells, namely T cells and thymic progenitors, were the source of high day-60 TCRbeta diversity in some patients. T cells produced anew were the main source of T-cell counts and diversity one year after transplant. Reports say that about two months after transplant, the alpha-beta T cells came out of several hundred graft clones that had expanded.

The CDR3 extends over 14 amino acids. V lost 3 bases, J lost 7 bases, and 13 bases lay in between. Germline assignment: CDR1 MNHEY and CDR2 SMNVEV (reference sequence). The chain employs TRBV27 and TRBJ1-5; D gene uncertain. The TCR was taken from a male patient aged 2-9 years who had a stem cell transplant for acute lymphoblastic leukemia, so the T cells may come from the graft donor. Sequencing used PBMCs, mostly from graft donor cells, obtained 360 days after TCRalphabeta/CD19-depleted stem cell transplant. CDR3 in DNA: TGTGCCAGCAGTTTTCGGGGTTTCGGGCAGCCCCAGCATTTT. It codes for CASSFRGFGQPQHF.